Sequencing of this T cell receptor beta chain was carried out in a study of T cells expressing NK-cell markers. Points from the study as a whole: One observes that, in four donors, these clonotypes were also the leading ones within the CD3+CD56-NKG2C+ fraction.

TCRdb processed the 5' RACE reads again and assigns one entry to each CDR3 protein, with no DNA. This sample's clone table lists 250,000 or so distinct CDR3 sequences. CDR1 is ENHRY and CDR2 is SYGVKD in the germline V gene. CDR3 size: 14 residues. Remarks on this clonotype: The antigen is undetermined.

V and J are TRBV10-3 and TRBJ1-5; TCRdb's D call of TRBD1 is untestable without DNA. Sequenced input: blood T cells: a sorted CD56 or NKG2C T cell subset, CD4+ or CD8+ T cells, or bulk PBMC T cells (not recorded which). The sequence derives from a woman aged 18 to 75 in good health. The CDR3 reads CAISAGTQNQPQHF.